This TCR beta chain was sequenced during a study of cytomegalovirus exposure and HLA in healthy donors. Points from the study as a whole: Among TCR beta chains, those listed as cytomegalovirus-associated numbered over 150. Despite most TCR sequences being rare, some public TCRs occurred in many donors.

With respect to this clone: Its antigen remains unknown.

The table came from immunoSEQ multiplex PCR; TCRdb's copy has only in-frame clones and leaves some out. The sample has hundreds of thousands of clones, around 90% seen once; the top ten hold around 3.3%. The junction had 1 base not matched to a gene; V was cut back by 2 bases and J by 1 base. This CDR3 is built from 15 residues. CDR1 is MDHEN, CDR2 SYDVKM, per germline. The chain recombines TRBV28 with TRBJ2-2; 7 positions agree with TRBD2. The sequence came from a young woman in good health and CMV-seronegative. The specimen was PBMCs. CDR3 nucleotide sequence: TGTGCCAGCAGTTTACCTAGCGGGAACACCGGGGAGCTGTTTTTT. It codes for CASSLPSGNTGELFF. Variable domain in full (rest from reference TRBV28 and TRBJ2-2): DVKVTQSSRYLVKRTGEKVFLECVQDMDHENMFWYRQDPGLGLRLIYFSYDVKMKEKGDIPEGYSVSREKKERFSLILESASTNQTSMYLCASSLPSGNTGELFFGEGSRLTVL.